This TCR beta chain was recorded in a study of T-cell reconstitution after alpha-beta-depleted transplantation in children. General study results and limits: About two months after transplant, alpha-beta T cells reportedly came from several hundred expanded graft clones. Among T cells one year after transplant, newly produced cells accounted for most counts and diversity.

Preparation of the TCRbeta library involved a method that used unique molecular identifiers. TCRdb passed the PCR reads through MiXCR, listing each CDR3 protein once. Counted here are about 200,000 distinct CDR3 sequences, around 9.2% occurring once; the ten biggest clones make up 35%. This clonotype showed up many times. The target antigen is unknown. The CDR3 is 14 residues long. V was pared by 6 bases and J by 1 base, with 9 bases between. The receptor was derived from a male patient under 10 years old who had a stem cell transplant for acute myeloid leukemia, so the T cells may come from the graft donor. V gene TRBV12-3 or TRBV12-4 combines with J gene TRBJ1-4; maybe TRBD1 (6 bases). The sequencing used PBMCs, mostly from graft donor cells, collected 360 days after TCRalphabeta/CD19-depleted stem cell transplant. CDR3 sequence reads: CASSPTGTNEKLFF. The CDR3, as DNA: TGTGCCAGCAGCCCGACAGGAACTAATGAAAAACTGTTTTTT.